This T cell receptor beta chain was recovered during a study of T cell repertoires in cytomegalovirus infection. Notes on this clonotype: Its specificity is unknown.

From the reads, TCRdb called clonotypes with MiXCR, one entry per CDR3 protein. Altogether around 440,000 distinct CDR3 sequences are present, over 9% being singletons, with the ten largest covering roughly 10%. General study results and limits: The cumulative frequency of public TCR beta families distinguished individuals who carried CMV together with the relevant HLA. In two of eight donors, the top clonotype was HLA-C-restricted CMV-specific.

Germline values: CDR1 MDHEN, CDR2 SYDVKM. Between the trimmed V and J ends, which lost 2 bases and 4 bases, there was a span of 12 bases. The CDR3 spans 14 residues. Material for sequencing was PBMCs. The sequence came from a human donor in good health (CMV status not recorded). Some clones in this sample may be carry-over from other donors' samples. V is TRBV28 and J is TRBJ2-7, with D perhaps matching TRBD1 (6 bases). CDR3 DNA: TGTGCCAGCAGTTTAGGAATCAGGGGTTACGAGCAGTACTTC. Translating gives CASSLGIRGYEQYF.